This T cell receptor beta chain derives from a study of blood T cells in healthy people across ages. Using a J-beta primer mix together with a sample-barcoded 5' primer, a second PCR was run for roughly 7 to 12 cycles. MiXCR was run by TCRdb on the 5' RACE reads, yielding one entry per CDR3 protein. The sample yields roughly 410,000 distinct CDR3 sequences, 52% seen once. Trimming removed 0 bases from V and 2 bases from J; junction bases left unmatched: 9. The germline V gene encodes CDR1 DFQATT and CDR2 SNEGSKA (reference sequence). CDR3 size: 17 residues. V usage is TRBV20-1 and J usage is TRBJ2-1; 8 bases agree with TRBD2. The clonotype originates from a man between 60 and 75 years old in good health. Sequenced input: blood. As DNA, the CDR3 is TGCAGTGCTAGAGATCCGGGTACGGGAGGGACCTACAATGAGCAGTTCTTC. Translation: CSARDPGTGGTYNEQFF.